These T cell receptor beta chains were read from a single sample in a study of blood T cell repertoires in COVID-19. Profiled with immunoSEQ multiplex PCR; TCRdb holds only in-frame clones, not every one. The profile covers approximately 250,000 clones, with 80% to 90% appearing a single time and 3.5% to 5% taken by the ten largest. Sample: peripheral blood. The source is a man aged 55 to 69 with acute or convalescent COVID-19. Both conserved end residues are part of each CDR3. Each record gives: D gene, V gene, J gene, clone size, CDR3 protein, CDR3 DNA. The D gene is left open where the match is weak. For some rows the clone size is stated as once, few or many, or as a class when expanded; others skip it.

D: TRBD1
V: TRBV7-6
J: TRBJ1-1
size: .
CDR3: CASSRTGGLNTEAFF
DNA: TGTGCCAGCAGCCGGACAGGGGGCCTGAACACTGAAGCTTTCTTT

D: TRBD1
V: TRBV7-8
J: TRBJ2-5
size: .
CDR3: CASSEYPGGERSDEETQYF
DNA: TGTGCCAGCAGCGAATATCCAGGGGGCGAAAGATCGGATGAGGAGACCCAGTACTTC

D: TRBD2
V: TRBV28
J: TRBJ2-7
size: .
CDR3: CASSLGTSGSYEQYF
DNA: TGTGCCAGCAGTTTAGGGACTAGCGGGAGCTACGAGCAGTACTTC

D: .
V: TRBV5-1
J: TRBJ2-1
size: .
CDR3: CASSLGQIIYNEQFF
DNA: TGCGCCAGCAGCTTGGGGCAGATTATATACAATGAGCAGTTCTTC

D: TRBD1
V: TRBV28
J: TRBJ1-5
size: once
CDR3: CASSRQGYSNQPQHF
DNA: TGTGCCAGCAGCCGACAGGGTTATAGCAATCAGCCCCAGCATTTT

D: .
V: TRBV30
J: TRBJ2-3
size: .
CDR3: CAWRLGGGDTQYF
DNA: TGTGCCTGGAGGCTAGGAGGCGGAGATACGCAGTATTTT

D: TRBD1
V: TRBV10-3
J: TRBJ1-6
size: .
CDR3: CAIGQGQGNNSPLHF
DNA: TGTGCCATCGGGCAGGGACAGGGAAATAATTCACCCCTCCACTTT

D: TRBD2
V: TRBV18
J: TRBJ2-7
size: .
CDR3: CASSPGLAGGYEQYF
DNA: TGTGCCAGCTCCCCGGGACTAGCGGGAGGTTACGAGCAGTACTTC

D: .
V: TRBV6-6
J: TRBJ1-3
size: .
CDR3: CASSRLQRSSGNTIYF
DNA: TGTGCCAGCAGTCGATTGCAGCGGAGCTCTGGAAACACCATATATTTT

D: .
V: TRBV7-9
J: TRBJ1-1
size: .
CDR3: CASSSRLWNTEAFF
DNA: TGTGCCAGCAGCTCCAGGCTATGGAACACTGAAGCTTTCTTT

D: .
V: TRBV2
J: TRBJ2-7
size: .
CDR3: CASSEAAAGIEQYF
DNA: TGTGCCAGCAGTGAAGCGGCTGCGGGGATAGAGCAGTACTTC

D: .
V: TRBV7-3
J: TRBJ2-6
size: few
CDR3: CASSPPGANVLTF
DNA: TGTGCCAGCAGCCCTCCGGGGGCCAACGTCCTGACTTTC

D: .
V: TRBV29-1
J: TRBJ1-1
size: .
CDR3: CSGIYRVGTEAFF
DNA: TGCAGCGGCATATACAGGGTTGGCACTGAAGCTTTCTTT

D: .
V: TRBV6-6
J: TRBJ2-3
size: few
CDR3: CASSPWGSTGRGTDTQYF
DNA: TGTGCCAGCAGTCCCTGGGGCTCGACGGGCCGTGGCACAGATACGCAGTATTTT

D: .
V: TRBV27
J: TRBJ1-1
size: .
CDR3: CASTHQGGASPTEAFF
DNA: TGTGCCAGCACCCATCAGGGAGGGGCGTCCCCCACTGAAGCTTTCTTT

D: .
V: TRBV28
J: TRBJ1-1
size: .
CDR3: CAVNNRDTSEAFF
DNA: TGTGCCGTTAACAACCGGGACACTTCCGAAGCTTTCTTT

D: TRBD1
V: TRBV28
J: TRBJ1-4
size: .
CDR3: CASYRQGGDEKLFF
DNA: TGTGCCAGCTATCGACAGGGCGGGGATGAAAAACTGTTTTTT

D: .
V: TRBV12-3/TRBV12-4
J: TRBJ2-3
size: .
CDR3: CASAVGGSTQYF
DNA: TGTGCCAGCGCGGTCGGAGGTTCAACGCAGTATTTT

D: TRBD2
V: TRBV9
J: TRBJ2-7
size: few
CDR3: CASSVGLAGVSEQYF
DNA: TGTGCCAGCAGCGTAGGGCTAGCGGGAGTCTCCGAGCAGTACTTC

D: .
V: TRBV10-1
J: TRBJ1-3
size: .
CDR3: CASSDREKAGNTIYF
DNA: TGCGCCAGCAGTGATCGGGAAAAGGCTGGAAACACCATATATTTT

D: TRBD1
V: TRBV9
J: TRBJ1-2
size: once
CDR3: CASSPGQIYGYTF
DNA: TGTGCCAGCAGCCCGGGACAGATTTATGGCTACACCTTC

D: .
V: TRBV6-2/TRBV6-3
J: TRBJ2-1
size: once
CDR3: CASRPDSDEQFF
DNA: TGTGCCAGCAGACCTGACAGCGATGAGCAGTTCTTC